This entry concerns a single T cell receptor beta chain. The antigen remains undetermined. At one end, the junction sequence differs from germline, possibly due to a read error. The data belong to a study of cytomegalovirus exposure and HLA in healthy donors. Overall study context: Approximately 77 million unique TCRs from HLA-typed donors were held in an early release of data. Findings and limits, study-wide: The authors later linked a missense DCLRE1C variant to TCR beta V- and J-gene trimming. When analyzed later, the rates of TCR association showed variation by HLA locus, with DRB1 the most and HLA-C the fewest.

13 Jbeta primers and 60 Vbeta primers were used for the PCR. Using immunoSEQ multiplex PCR, the repertoire was profiled, and TCRdb retains in-frame clones only, with some absent. The sample gives fewer than 200,000 clones, approximately 71% of which show up once; approximately 1.6% is in the top ten. The V gene's germline CDR1 is SSHAT and CDR2 FNYEAQ (reference sequence). The CDR3 sequence is 15 residues long. This chain uses TRBV7-7 with TRBJ1-3; D gene ambiguous. Sequenced sample: PBMCs. This sequence was found in a girl aged 10-17 years in good health and CMV-seronegative. CDR3 sequence (DNA): TGTGCTAGCAGCCCCAACTGGCAGGCCGGAAACACCATATATTTT. Protein product: CASSPNWQAGNTIYF.